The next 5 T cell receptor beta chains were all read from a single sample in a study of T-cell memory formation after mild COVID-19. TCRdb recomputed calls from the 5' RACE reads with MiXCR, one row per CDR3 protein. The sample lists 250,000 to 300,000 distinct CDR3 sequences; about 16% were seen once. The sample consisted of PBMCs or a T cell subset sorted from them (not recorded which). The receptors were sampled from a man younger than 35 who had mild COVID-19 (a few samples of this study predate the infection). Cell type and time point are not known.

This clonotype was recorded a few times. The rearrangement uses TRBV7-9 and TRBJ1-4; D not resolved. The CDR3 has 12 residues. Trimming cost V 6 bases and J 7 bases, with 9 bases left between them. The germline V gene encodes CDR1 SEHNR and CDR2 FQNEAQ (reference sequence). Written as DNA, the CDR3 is TGTGCCAGCAGGACCGCGGCTGAAAAACTGTTTTTT. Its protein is CASRTAAEKLFF.

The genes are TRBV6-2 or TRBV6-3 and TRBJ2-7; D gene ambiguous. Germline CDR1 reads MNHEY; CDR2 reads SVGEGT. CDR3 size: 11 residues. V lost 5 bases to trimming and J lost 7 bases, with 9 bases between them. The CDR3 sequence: CASSTSFEQYF. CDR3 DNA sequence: TGTGCCAGCAGTACTTCATTTGAGCAGTACTTC.

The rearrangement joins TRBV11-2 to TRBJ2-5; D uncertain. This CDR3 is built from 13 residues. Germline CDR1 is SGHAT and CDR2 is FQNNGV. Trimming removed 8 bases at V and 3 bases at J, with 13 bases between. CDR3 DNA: TGTGCCAGCCGTCGCGGACCCGAAGAGACCCAGTACTTC. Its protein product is CASRRGPEETQYF.

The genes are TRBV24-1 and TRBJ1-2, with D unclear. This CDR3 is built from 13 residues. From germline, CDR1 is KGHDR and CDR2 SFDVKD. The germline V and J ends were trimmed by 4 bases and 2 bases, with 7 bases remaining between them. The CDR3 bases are TGTGCCACCAGTGAAGCACCGAACTATGGCTACACCTTC. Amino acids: CATSEAPNYGYTF.

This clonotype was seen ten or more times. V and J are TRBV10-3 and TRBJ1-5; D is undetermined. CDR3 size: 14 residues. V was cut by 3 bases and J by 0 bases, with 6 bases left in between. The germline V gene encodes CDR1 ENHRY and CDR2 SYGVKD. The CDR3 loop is CAISDLNSNQPQHF. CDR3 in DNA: TGTGCCATCAGTGACTTGAATAGCAATCAGCCCCAGCATTTT.